This T cell receptor beta chain was observed in a study of response to subunit inactivated influenza vaccine. Whole-study findings and limits: Authors suggested few new T cells are recruited by each seasonal influenza vaccination.

TCRdb recomputed calls from the RT-PCR reads with MiXCR, one row per CDR3 protein. The profile shows 400,000 to 650,000 distinct CDR3 sequences, 6.5% to 8% of them singletons. Many counts were recorded for this clonotype. Its target is unknown. Germline values: CDR1 MDHEN, CDR2 SYDVKM. There are 14 residues in the CDR3. V was clipped by 5 bases and J by 1 base; unmatched bases: 1. This chain joins TRBV28 and TRBJ1-4, with TRBD1 matching over 7 bases. The sample in question was PBMCs from blood, obtained less than 30 months after vaccination. The sequence was obtained from a man between 50 and 70 years old who received an inactivated influenza vaccine. Written as DNA, the CDR3 is TGTGCCAGCAGTCGACAGGGAACTAATGAAAAACTGTTTTTT. Its protein product is CASSRQGTNEKLFF.